This entry describes one T cell receptor beta chain. Method: immunoSEQ multiplex PCR; TCRdb's copy keeps in-frame clones and lacks some. This table has around 45,000 clones, about 80% appearing once. These data are taken from a study of OX40 agonist ivuxolimab in advanced cancers. The source material was CD4+ or CD8+ T cells sorted from blood, sampled in a trial of the OX40 agonist ivuxolimab. The TCR originated in an adult with an advanced solid tumor such as melanoma, head and neck, liver or kidney cancer.

The CDR3 sequence is CASSRINSYGYTF. The CDR3 DNA reads as TGTGCCAGCAGCCGAATCAACAGCTATGGCTACACCTTC. The chain employs TRBV27 and TRBJ1-2; the D is unclear. CDR3 length: 13 amino acids. Germline V gives CDR1 MNHEY, CDR2 SMNVEV (reference sequence). V lost 6 bases and J lost 4, with 12 bases in between.